The 2 T cell receptor beta chains below were found in one sample sequenced in a study of OX40 agonist ivuxolimab in advanced cancers. Sequenced by immunoSEQ multiplex PCR; TCRdb stores in-frame clones only, minus some. The sample holds around 61,000 clones; more than 80% are singletons and the top ten take more than 2%. Sequencing was performed on CD4+ or CD8+ T cells sorted from blood, taken in a trial of the OX40 agonist ivuxolimab. Receptors originate from an adult with an advanced solid tumor such as melanoma, head and neck, liver or kidney cancer.

V usage is TRBV4-1 and J usage is TRBJ2-7; 11 bases line up with TRBD2. Trimming took 3 bases from V and 2 from J; bases not matched to a gene: 3. Germline CDR1 reads MGHRA; CDR2 reads YSYEKL. The CDR3 length is 15 residues. The CDR3 coding sequence is TGCGCCAGCAGCCACCCGACTAGCGGGGCCTACGAGCAGTACTTC. Its protein product is CASSHPTSGAYEQYF.

This chain connects TRBV5-1 to TRBJ2-4, with 11 bases lining up with TRBD2. This CDR3 has 18 amino acids. V dropped 5 bases and J dropped 3; count of bases not matched to a gene: 13. Germline V gene data show CDR1 as SGHRS and CDR2 as YFSETQ. CDR3 protein: CASSLAHTSGSNKNIQYF. The DNA for the CDR3 is TGCGCCAGCAGTCTCGCCCATACTAGCGGGAGTAACAAAAACATTCAGTACTTC.